The 18 T cell receptor beta chains in this list originate from one sample, sequenced in a study of blood T cells in healthy people across ages (dated by TCRdb to between 2014 and 2017). Libraries were made using 5' RACE. Instrument on record: Illumina HiSeq 2500. The second PCR ran for roughly 6 to 11 cycles and used a J-beta primer mix along with a sample-barcoded 5' primer. The raw public reads went through TCRdb reprocessing: fastp at Q25, MiXCR clone calling, in-frame beta chains kept. Every entry covers one CDR3 protein and lists the most common genes and DNA from its rows. The sample table records about 1.4 million distinct CDR3 sequences; approximately 59% of these occur just once. More than 6% of the sample comes from the top ten. The sample taken for sequencing was blood. These TCRs come from a man younger than 30 in good health.

The chain joins TRBV5-1 to TRBJ2-1; D is possibly TRBD1 (6 bases). Trimming took off 6 bases at V and 7 bases at J, with 20 bases between the two ends. The CDR3 runs 15 residues. Germline CDR1 reads SGHRS; CDR2 reads YFSETQ. The CDR3 region is CASKVSGAQVNEQFF. In DNA, the CDR3 is TGCGCCAGCAAGGTTTCAGGGGCGCAGGTAAATGAGCAGTTCTTC.

The chain links TRBV20-1 to TRBJ2-7, with D perhaps matching TRBD2 (5 bases). Germline CDR1 reads DFQATT; CDR2 reads SNEGSKA (reference sequence). CDR3 length: 13 residues. Trimming stripped 0 bases from V and 3 bases from J, with 9 bases between. CDR3 loop: CSARDPGVYEQYF. CDR3 bases: TGCAGTGCTAGAGATCCCGGGGTCTACGAGCAGTACTTC.

This rearrangement joins TRBV7-9 to TRBJ1-4; 8 nucleotides agree with TRBD1. Per germline, CDR1 SEHNR and CDR2 FQNEAQ (reference sequence). J lost 4 bases, V lost 2 bases, and 3 bases had no gene match. The CDR3 is made up of 15 amino acids. The CDR3 DNA sequence: TGTGCCAGCAGCTTACCAGGGGGCGATAATGAAAAACTGTTTTTT. This sequence encodes CASSLPGGDNEKLFF.

The chain recombines TRBV12-3 or TRBV12-4 with TRBJ2-5, with D maybe TRBD2 (5 bases). Near its end, the DNA agrees better with TRBJ2-7, so the J call may be wrong. The CDR3 loop spans 15 amino acids. CDR3 region: CASSFRGGPIYEQYF. Here the CDR3 DNA reads TGTGCCAGCAGTTTTCGGGGTGGCCCCATCTACGAGCAGTACTTC.

This chain links TRBV4-3 with TRBJ1-1; 7 nucleotides match TRBD1. CDR1 and CDR2 (germline): LGHNA, YSLEER. CDR3 size: 16 residues. With 0 bases clipped from V and 0 bases from J, the junction kept 4 bases outside the gene matches. The chain's CDR3 is CASSQDETGMNTEAFF. DNA for the CDR3: TGCGCCAGCAGCCAAGACGAGACAGGGATGAACACTGAAGCTTTCTTT.

V gene TRBV12-3 or TRBV12-4 combines with J gene TRBJ2-5; no clear D. Trimming shortened V by 7 bases and J by 11 bases, and 20 bases separated the two germline ends. CDR3 length equals 13 residues. The CDR3 here is CASTKVAFNEQYF. For the CDR3, the DNA is TGTGCCAGCACAAAAGTGGCATTCAATGAGCAGTACTTC.

This clonotype has a handful of counts. CDR3 nucleotide sequence: TGTGCCAGCAGCTTGGACGGGACGAGGGTAAATGAGCAGTTCTTC. This translates into CASSLDGTRVNEQFF. The chain employs TRBV7-9 and TRBJ2-1; the D gene could be TRBD1 or TRBD2 (5 bases each). Trimming removed 3 bases from V and 7 bases from J, with 16 bases in between. This CDR3 spans 15 amino acids. Germline V lookup: CDR1 SEHNR, CDR2 FQNEAQ (reference sequence).

This clonotype showed up many times. CDR3 DNA: TGTGCCAGCAGCTCCGACCGCCGTCAAGAGACCCAGTACTTC. This sequence encodes CASSSDRRQETQYF. The rearrangement links TRBV7-2 to TRBJ2-5; D remains ambiguous. Germline V gene data show CDR1 as SGHTA and CDR2 as FQGNSA. V dropped 4 bases and J dropped 2 bases, with 11 bases sitting between them. The CDR3 length is 14 residues.

This clonotype appeared a few times. The rearrangement joins TRBV29-1 to TRBJ1-2, with 9 bases matching TRBD1. Germline V gene data show CDR1 as SQVTM and CDR2 as ANQGSEA. V gave up 5 bases and J gave up 1 base; unmatched junction bases: 5. CDR3 size: 14 residues. The CDR3 DNA follows: TGCAGCGTTACGGGACAGGGACTTAACTATGGCTACACCTTC. It specifies CSVTGQGLNYGYTF.

The V and J genes are TRBV6-1 and TRBJ1-1, with a possible D match to TRBD1 (6 bases). The CDR3 consists of 14 residues. Germline V gene lookup returns CDR1 MNHNS and CDR2 SASEGT. Trimming took 3 bases from V and 8 from J, leaving 16 bases between them. Here the CDR3 reads CASSDGGGRTEAFF. CDR3 coding DNA: TGTGCCAGCAGTGACGGCGGGGGCAGGACCGAAGCTTTCTTT.

This chain uses TRBV6-1 with TRBJ1-5; no reliable D call. This CDR3 spans 15 amino acids. CDR1 is MNHNS, CDR2 SASEGT, per germline. Trimming cost V 4 bases and J 0 bases, with 10 bases left between them. In nucleotides, the CDR3 is TGTGCCAGCAGTGTCGGCAGAGTTAGCAATCAGCCCCAGCATTTT. It codes for CASSVGRVSNQPQHF.

The chain combines TRBV4-1 with TRBJ2-2; TRBD2 agrees at 9 bases. The CDR3 totals 15 residues. V lost 4 bases to trimming and J lost 4 bases; unmatched junction nucleotides: 4. Looked up from germline, CDR1 is MGHRA and CDR2 is YSYEKL. DNA for the CDR3: TGCGCCAGCAGCCTAGCGGGGGTAGGCACCGGGGAGCTGTTTTTT. Encoded protein: CASSLAGVGTGELFF.

The chain has TRBV3-1 and TRBJ2-1; 10 bases are shared with TRBD2. The CDR3 has 17 amino acids. Looked up from germline, CDR1 is LGHDT and CDR2 is YNNKEL (reference sequence). With V trimmed by 4 bases and J by 5 bases, 11 bases remained unmatched. The CDR3 DNA reads as TGTGCCAGCAGCCCCTTTGCTAGCGGGAGAATAAACAATGAGCAGTTCTTC. Protein sequence: CASSPFASGRINNEQFF.

This chain uses TRBV10-1 with TRBJ2-7; no reliable D call. Between the trimmed V and J ends, which lost 0 bases and 5 bases, there was a span of 5 bases. Germline V gives CDR1 WNHNN, CDR2 SYGVQD (reference sequence). CDR3 size: 12 residues. The CDR3 here is CASSESRNEQYF. The CDR3, as DNA: TGCGCCAGCAGTGAGTCGCGGAACGAGCAGTACTTC.

The chain recombines TRBV29-1 with TRBJ2-4, with a possible D match to TRBD1 (5 bases). The CDR3 is made up of 13 amino acids. In germline, CDR1 is SQVTM, CDR2 ANQGSEA. Deletions cut 4 bases from V and 13 bases from J, with 20 bases between. CDR3 in amino acids: CSVVGVSNYEQYF. CDR3 bases: TGCAGCGTTGTAGGGGTTTCTAATTATGAGCAGTACTTC.

This chain uses TRBV6-5 with TRBJ2-1; a weak D match, TRBD2 (6 bases). This CDR3 is 16 amino acids long. The germline V gene encodes CDR1 MNHEY and CDR2 SVGAGI. V was clipped by 5 bases and J by 0 bases, with 14 bases between them. Here the CDR3 reads CASSQSVGSSYNEQFF. The CDR3 DNA is TGTGCCAGCAGTCAATCGGTCGGGAGCTCCTACAATGAGCAGTTCTTC.

The V and J genes are TRBV6-5 and TRBJ2-1; 8 nucleotides align to TRBD1. Germline assignment: CDR1 MNHEY and CDR2 SVGAGI. This CDR3 spans 15 amino acids. Trimming took 5 bases from V and 3 from J; bases not matched to a gene: 6. The CDR3 coding sequence is TGTGCCAGCAGTGCCGGGACAGGATACTACAATGAGCAGTTCTTC. This sequence encodes CASSAGTGYYNEQFF.

V is TRBV6-1 and J is TRBJ2-7; 9 nucleotides agree with TRBD2. This CDR3 spans 16 amino acids. The germline V gene encodes CDR1 MNHNS and CDR2 SASEGT. V shed 8 bases and J 1 base; nucleotides not matched to a gene: 12. CDR3 loop: CASRARTSDCSYEQYF. The DNA of the CDR3 is TGTGCCAGCCGAGCAAGGACTAGCGATTGTTCCTACGAGCAGTACTTC.